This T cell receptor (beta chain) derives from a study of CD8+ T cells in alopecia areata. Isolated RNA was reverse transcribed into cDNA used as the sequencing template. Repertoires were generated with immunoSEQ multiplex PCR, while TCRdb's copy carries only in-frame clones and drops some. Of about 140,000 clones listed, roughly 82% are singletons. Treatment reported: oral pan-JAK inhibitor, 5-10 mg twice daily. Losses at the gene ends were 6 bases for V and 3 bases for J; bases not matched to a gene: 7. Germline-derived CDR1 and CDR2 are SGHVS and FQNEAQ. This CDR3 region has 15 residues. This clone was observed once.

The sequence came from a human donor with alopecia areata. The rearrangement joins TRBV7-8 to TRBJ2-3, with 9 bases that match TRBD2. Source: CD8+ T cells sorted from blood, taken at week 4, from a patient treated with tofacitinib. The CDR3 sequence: CASSLAGKGTDTQYF. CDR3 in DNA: TGTGCCAGCAGTCTAGCGGGGAAGGGTACAGATACGCAGTATTTT.